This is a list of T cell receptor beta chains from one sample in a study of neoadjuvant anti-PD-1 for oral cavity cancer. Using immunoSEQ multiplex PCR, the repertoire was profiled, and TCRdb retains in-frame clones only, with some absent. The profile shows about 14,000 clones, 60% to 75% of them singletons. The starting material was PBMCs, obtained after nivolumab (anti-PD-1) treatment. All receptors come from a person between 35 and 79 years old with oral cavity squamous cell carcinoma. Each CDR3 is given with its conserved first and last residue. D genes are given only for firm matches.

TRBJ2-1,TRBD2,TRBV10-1,CASSPSGSTGEQFF
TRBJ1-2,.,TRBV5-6,CASSPWGPYGYTF
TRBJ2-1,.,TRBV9,CASSGTSGSYNEQFF
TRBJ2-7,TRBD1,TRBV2,CASRGQLYSYEQYF
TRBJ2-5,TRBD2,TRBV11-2,CASSLSGREQETQYF
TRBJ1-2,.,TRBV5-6,CASSLAGSYGYTF
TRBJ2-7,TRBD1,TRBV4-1,CASSYRQGAMYEQYF
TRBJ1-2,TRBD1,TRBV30,CAWSYRDRVNYGYTF
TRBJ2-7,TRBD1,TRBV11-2,CASSLIPGQGVTYEQYF
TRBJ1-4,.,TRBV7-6,CASSLVGSDNEKLFF
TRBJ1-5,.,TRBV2,CASSLGQGNQPQHF
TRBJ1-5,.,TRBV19,CASILRGEDQPQHF
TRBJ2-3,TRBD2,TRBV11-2,CASSFEVAGVNTQYF
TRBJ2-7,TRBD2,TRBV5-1,CASSLVLADSYEQYF
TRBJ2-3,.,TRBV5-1,CASSLPGGEDTQYF
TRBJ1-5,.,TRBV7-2,CASSSLWVGQPQHF
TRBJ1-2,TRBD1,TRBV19,CASSIDSQGRRGYTF
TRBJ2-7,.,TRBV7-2,CASSQGHVYEQYF
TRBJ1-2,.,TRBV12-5,CASGPGLLYGYTF
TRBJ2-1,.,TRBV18,CASSPGLDNEQFF
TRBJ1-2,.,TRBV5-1,CASCEFAGYGYTF
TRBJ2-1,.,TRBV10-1,CASSRSNSYNEQFF
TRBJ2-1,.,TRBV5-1,CASSFFIVGGSKEQFF
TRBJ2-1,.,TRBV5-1,CASEMHIGSYNEQFF
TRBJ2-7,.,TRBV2,CASSASFSRHYEQYF
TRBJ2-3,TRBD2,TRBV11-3,CASSMTSGTDTQYF
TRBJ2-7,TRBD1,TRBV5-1,CASSSGQLYEQYF
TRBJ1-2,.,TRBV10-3,CAISVTDLYGYTF
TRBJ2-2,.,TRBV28,CASSLNPGPQTGELFF
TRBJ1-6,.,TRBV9,CASSVSAAVLNSPLHF
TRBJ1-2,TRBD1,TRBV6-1,CASSEETGGAGGYTF
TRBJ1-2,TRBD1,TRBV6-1,CASSEATGTVYGYTF
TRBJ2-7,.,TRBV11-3,CASSPHRGVNEQYF
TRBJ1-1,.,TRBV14,CASSQLMNTEAFF
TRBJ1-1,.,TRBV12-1,CASSFGWVAEAFF
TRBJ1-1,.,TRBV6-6,CASTHTWGGTEAFF
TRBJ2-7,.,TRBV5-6,CASSLVAGRGYEQYF
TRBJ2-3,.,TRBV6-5,CASSYSQGPDTQYF
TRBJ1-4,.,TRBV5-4,CASSSSGRNEKLFF
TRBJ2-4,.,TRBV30,CAWRIGGTAGIDIQYF
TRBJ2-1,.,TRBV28,CASSLMGHEQFF
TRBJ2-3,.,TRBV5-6,CASSLFSTDTQYF
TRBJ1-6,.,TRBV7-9,CASSLVPGSSYNSPLHF
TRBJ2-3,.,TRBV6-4,CASSDPSGTQYF
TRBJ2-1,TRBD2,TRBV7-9,CASSRGEGNEQFF
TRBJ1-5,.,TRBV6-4,CASSPQGSQQPQHF
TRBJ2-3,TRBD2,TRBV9,CASSVVAGASQGTQYF
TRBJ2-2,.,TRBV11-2,CASSLRGTGELFF
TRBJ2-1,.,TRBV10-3,CAIRKGSNLRRIPYNEQFF
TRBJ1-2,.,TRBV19,CASSPRQGGYGYTF
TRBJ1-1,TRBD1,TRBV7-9,CASSEQGALGTEAFF
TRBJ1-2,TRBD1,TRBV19,CASGDRGRYYGYTF
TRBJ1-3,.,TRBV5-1,CASSRLSGNTIYF
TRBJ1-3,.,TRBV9,CASSVDSPPGNTIYF
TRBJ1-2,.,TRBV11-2,CASSRTLGAGDKYGYTF
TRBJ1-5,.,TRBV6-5,CASSSSRGNQPQHF
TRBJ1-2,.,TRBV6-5,CASRADRNYGYTF
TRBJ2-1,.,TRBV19,CASSISLTRGGSEQFF